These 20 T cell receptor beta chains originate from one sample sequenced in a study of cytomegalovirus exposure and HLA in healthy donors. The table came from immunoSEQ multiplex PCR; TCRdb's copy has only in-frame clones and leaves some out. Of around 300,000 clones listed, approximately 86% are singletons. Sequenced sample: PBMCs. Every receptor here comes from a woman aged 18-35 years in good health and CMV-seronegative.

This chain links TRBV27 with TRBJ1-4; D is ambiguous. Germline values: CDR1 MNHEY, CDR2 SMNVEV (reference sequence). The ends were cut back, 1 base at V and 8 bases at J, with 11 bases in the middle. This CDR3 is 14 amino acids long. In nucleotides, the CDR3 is TGTGCCAGCAGTTTATGGAGTGATCGGGAAAAACTGTTTTTT. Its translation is CASSLWSDREKLFF.

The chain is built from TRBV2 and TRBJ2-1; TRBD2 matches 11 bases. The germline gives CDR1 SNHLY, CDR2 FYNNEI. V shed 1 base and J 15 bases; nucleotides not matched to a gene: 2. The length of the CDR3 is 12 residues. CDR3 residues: CASSEVSGRGFF. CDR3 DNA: TGTGCCAGCAGTGAAGTTAGCGGGAGGGGGTTCTTC.

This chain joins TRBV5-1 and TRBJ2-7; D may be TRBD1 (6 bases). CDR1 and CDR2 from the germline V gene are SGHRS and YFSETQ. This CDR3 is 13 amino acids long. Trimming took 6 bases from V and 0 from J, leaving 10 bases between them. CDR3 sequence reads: CASTRQASYEQYF. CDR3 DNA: TGCGCCAGCACCCGACAGGCCTCCTACGAGCAGTACTTC. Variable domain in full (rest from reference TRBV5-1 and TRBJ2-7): KAGVTQTPRYLIKTRGQQVTLSCSPISGHRSVSWYQQTPGQGLQFLFEYFSETQRNKGNFPGRFSGRQFSNSRSEMNVSTLELGDSALYLCASTRQASYEQYFGPGTRLTVT.

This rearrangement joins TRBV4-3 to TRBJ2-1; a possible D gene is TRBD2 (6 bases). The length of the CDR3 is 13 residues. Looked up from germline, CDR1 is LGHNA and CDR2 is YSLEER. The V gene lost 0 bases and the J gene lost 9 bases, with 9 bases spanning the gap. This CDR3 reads CASSQEYGGEQFF. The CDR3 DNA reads TGCGCCAGCAGCCAAGAGTACGGGGGTGAGCAGTTCTTC.

As DNA, the CDR3 is TGTGCCAGCACGGACAGGAGTGGCTACGAGCAGTACTTC. The encoded protein is CASTDRSGYEQYF. The rearrangement joins TRBV6-1 to TRBJ2-7, with 7 bases identical to TRBD1. The CDR3 covers 13 residues. The germline V gene has CDR1 MNHNS and CDR2 SASEGT. V shed 7 bases and J 3 bases; nucleotides not matched to a gene: 6.

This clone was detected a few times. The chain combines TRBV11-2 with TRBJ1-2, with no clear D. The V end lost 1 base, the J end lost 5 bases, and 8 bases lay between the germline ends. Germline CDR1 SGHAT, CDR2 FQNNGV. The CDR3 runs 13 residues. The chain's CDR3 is CASSLVGEYGYTF. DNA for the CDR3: TGTGCCAGCAGCTTAGTAGGAGAATATGGCTACACCTTC.

The CDR3 sequence is CASSAELTGGLRETQYF. In nucleotides, the CDR3 is TGCGCCAGCAGCGCCGAGCTGACAGGGGGCCTTCGGGAGACCCAGTACTTC. The rearrangement uses TRBV5-1 and TRBJ2-5, with 10 nucleotides matching TRBD1. Germline assignment: CDR1 SGHRS and CDR2 YFSETQ. The CDR3 is made up of 17 amino acids. The junction had 14 bases not matched to a gene; V was cut back by 4 bases and J by 5 bases. Using reference TRBV5-1 and TRBJ2-5 for the parts outside the CDR3, the full variable domain is KAGVTQTPRYLIKTRGQQVTLSCSPISGHRSVSWYQQTPGQGLQFLFEYFSETQRNKGNFPGRFSGRQFSNSRSEMNVSTLELGDSALYLCASSAELTGGLRETQYFGPGTRLLVL.

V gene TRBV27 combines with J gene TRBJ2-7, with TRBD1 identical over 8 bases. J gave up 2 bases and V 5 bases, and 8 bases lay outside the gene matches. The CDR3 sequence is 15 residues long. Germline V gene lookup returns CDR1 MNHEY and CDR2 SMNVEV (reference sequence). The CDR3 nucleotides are TGTGCCAGCAGTCGCGGGACAGGCGGGCCCTACGAGCAGTACTTC. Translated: CASSRGTGGPYEQYF.

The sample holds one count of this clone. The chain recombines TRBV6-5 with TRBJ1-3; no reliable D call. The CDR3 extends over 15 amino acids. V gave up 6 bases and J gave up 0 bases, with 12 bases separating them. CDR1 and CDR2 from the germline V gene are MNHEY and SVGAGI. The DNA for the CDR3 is TGTGCCAGCAGACGCGACATGATCTCTGGAAACACCATATATTTT. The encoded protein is CASRRDMISGNTIYF.

The CDR3 spells CASSPTGSYEQYF. CDR3 coding DNA: TGTGCCAGCAGCCCTACTGGCTCCTACGAGCAGTACTTC. This chain uses TRBV7-3 with TRBJ2-7; no reliable D call. Germline-derived CDR1 and CDR2 are SGHTA and FQGTGA. V was pared by 5 bases and J by 0 bases, with 8 bases between. The CDR3 length is 13 residues.

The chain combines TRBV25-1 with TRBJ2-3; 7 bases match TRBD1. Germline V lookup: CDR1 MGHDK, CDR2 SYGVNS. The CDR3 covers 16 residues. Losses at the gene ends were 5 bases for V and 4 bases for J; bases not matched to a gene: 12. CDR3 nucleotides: TGTGCCAGCAGTTTTCCTTCCGGGACAGAGGCAGATACGCAGTATTTT. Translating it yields CASSFPSGTEADTQYF.

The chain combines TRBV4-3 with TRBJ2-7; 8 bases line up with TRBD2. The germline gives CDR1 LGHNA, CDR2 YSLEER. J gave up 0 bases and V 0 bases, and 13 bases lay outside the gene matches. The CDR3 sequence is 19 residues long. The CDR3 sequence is CASSQDLSMSGGNSYEQYF. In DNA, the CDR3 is TGCGCCAGCAGCCAAGATCTAAGTATGAGCGGGGGTAACTCCTACGAGCAGTACTTC.

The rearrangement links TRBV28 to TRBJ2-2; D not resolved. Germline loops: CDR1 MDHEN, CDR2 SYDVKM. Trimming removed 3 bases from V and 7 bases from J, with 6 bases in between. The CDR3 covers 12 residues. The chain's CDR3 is CASSLRIGELFF. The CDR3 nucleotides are TGTGCCAGCAGTTTGAGGATCGGGGAGCTGTTTTTT. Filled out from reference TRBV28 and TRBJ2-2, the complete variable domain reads DVKVTQSSRYLVKRTGEKVFLECVQDMDHENMFWYRQDPGLGLRLIYFSYDVKMKEKGDIPEGYSVSREKKERFSLILESASTNQTSMYLCASSLRIGELFFGEGSRLTVL.

CDR3 amino acids: CAIKVAGPHPGYTF. CDR3 DNA sequence: TGTGCCATCAAAGTCGCAGGGCCCCATCCTGGCTACACCTTC. The chain combines TRBV10-3 with TRBJ1-2, with a weak D call TRBD1 (5 bases). The CDR3 is 14 amino acids. Germline V CDR1 and CDR2: ENHRY, SYGVKD. V lost 7 bases, J lost 7 bases, and 19 bases lay in between.

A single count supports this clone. In DNA, the CDR3 is TGTGCCAGCACCGCCGGGACTAGGAATGAGCAGTTCTTC. Its protein product is CASTAGTRNEQFF. V gene TRBV6-5 combines with J gene TRBJ2-1, with 8 bases that match TRBD2. This CDR3 is 13 amino acids long. J lost 7 bases, V lost 7 bases, and 6 bases had no gene match. Germline assignment: CDR1 MNHEY and CDR2 SVGAGI.

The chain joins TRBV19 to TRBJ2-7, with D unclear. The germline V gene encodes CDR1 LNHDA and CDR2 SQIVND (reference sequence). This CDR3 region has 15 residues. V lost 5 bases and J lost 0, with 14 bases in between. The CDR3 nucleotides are TGTGCCAGTAGTCCCCTTGGGCAGGTCTCCTACGAGCAGTACTTC. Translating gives CASSPLGQVSYEQYF. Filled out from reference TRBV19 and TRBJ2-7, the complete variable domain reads DGGITQSPKYLFRKEGQNVTLSCEQNLNHDAMYWYRQDPGQGLRLIYYSQIVNDFQKGDIAEGYSVSREKKESFPLTVTSAQKNPTAFYLCASSPLGQVSYEQYFGPGTRLTVT.

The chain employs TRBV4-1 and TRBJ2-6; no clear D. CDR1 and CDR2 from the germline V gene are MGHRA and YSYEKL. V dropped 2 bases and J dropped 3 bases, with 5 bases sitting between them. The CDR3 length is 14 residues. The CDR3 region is CASSQLIGANVLTF. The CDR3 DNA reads TGCGCCAGCAGCCAACTAATTGGGGCCAACGTCCTGACTTTC.

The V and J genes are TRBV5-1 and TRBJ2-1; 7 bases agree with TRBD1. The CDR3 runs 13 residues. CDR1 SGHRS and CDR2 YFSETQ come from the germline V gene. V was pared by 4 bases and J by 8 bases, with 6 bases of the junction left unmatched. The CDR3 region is CASSGHTGDEQFF. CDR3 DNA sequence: TGCGCCAGCAGCGGTCATACAGGGGATGAGCAGTTCTTC.

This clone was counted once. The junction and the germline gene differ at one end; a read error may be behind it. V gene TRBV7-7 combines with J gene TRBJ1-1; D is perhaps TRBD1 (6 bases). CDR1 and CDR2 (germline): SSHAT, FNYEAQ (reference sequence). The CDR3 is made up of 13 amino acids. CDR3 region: CASSAWTASEAFF. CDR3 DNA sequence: TGTGCTAGCAGCGCGTGGACAGCGAGTGAAGCTTTCTTT.

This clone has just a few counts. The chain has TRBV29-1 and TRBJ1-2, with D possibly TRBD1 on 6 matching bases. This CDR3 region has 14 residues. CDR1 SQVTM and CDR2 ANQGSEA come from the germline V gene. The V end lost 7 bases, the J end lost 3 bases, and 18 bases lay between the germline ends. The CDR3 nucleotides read TGCAGCGCAGTCGACTCAGGGGCGGACTATGGCTACACCTTC. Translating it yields CSAVDSGADYGYTF.